Described below is a single TCR beta chain sequence and its context. This sample also contains other DNA sequences that code for the same CDR3. This sample is part of a study of blood T cell repertoires in COVID-19. The overall study: Some COVID-19 samples were acute and others convalescent; all came from the United States, Italy and Spain. Sample material is recorded as cDNA or gDNA derived from T cells, B-cell-depleted T cells, or PBMCs.

In the authors' methods: Nucleated cell counts were estimated from reference gene primer amplification. The protocol was immunoSEQ multiplex PCR, while the TCRdb copy is restricted to in-frame clones and leaves out a portion. V, J and clone size were drawn from that table, and D and trimming were deduced from the DNA. The data hold approximately 76,000 clones, with around 90% observed a single time. The CDR3 is 13 amino acids. Germline CDR1 SGHRS, CDR2 YFSETQ. The ends were cut back, 4 bases at V and 3 bases at J, with 10 bases in the middle. The material sequenced was peripheral blood. The TCR sequence derives from a human donor in a cohort sampled during active COVID-19. The chain is built from TRBV5-1 and TRBJ1-1; D ambiguous. This CDR3 reads CASSLTRDTEAFF. The DNA of the CDR3 is TGCGCCAGCAGCCTCACGAGGGACACTGAAGCTTTCTTT.